These 8 T cell receptor beta chains were sequenced from one sample in a study of blood T cell repertoires in COVID-19. Assay used: immunoSEQ multiplex PCR; TCRdb lists only in-frame clones, some missing. The sample yields some 180,000 clones, about 85% seen once. Sequences were obtained from peripheral blood. The source is a woman between 40 and 50 years old with COVID-19, enrolled during active disease.

The chain carries TRBV9 and TRBJ1-4, with D perhaps matching TRBD1 (5 bases). Germline V CDR1 and CDR2: SGDLS, YYNGEE. V lost 4 bases and J 6 bases, leaving 16 bases between the germline ends. The CDR3 runs 15 residues. The CDR3 DNA reads as TGTGCCAGCAGCCGCCGGGTGGGGCTCGATGAAAAACTGTTTTTT. Translated: CASSRRVGLDEKLFF.

This clone was detected only once. This chain uses TRBV4-1 with TRBJ2-2, with TRBD2 identical over 9 bases. Germline lookup yields CDR1 MGHRA and CDR2 YSYEKL. The CDR3 consists of 17 residues. J lost 1 base, V lost 2 bases, and 5 bases had no gene match. CDR3 protein: CASSQHLAGLNTGELFF. In DNA, the CDR3 is TGCGCCAGCAGCCAACATCTAGCGGGGTTGAACACCGGGGAGCTGTTTTTT.

The rearrangement joins TRBV11-3 to TRBJ2-3, with 8 bases fitting TRBD2. Germline CDR1 reads SGHNT; CDR2 reads YENEEA. The CDR3 extends over 18 amino acids. V was pared by 1 base and J by 1 base, with 10 bases of the junction left unmatched. CDR3 nucleotides: TGTGCCAGCAGCTTAGGACTAGCGAGTGGCGGGGGCACAGATACGCAGTATTTT. Translation: CASSLGLASGGGTDTQYF.

This sequence joins TRBV5-5 and TRBJ2-3, with D unclear. Germline V gives CDR1 SGHKS, CDR2 YYEKEE (reference sequence). The CDR3 consists of 16 residues. V dropped 0 bases and J dropped 0 bases, with 11 bases sitting between them. In DNA form, the CDR3 reads TGTGCCAGCAGCTTGGAAGCAGGAACTAGCACAGATACGCAGTATTTT. Translating gives CASSLEAGTSTDTQYF.

This clone has a count of ten or more. Other DNA sequences in the same sample also yield this CDR3. V gene TRBV9 combines with J gene TRBJ1-5, with D unresolved. The CDR3 consists of 15 residues. Germline CDR1 SGDLS, CDR2 YYNGEE. V was trimmed by 0 bases and J by 1 base, leaving 8 bases between them. In nucleotides, the CDR3 is TGTGCCAGCAGCGTAGGAGGCAGAAGCAATCAGCCCCAGCATTTT. This codes for CASSVGGRSNQPQHF.

The genes are TRBV6-1 and TRBJ2-1; 15 bases map to TRBD2. Germline CDR1 and CDR2: MNHNS and SASEGT. This CDR3 comprises 15 residues. J lost 7 bases, V lost 6 bases, and 4 bases had no gene match. Here the CDR3 reads CASSGLAGGLNEQFF. The CDR3 DNA sequence: TGTGCCAGCAGCGGACTAGCGGGGGGGCTAAATGAGCAGTTCTTC.

The chain has TRBV12-3 or TRBV12-4 and TRBJ1-2; weak D call: TRBD1 (5 bases). V was pared by 3 bases and J by 7 bases, with 6 bases between. This CDR3 has 11 amino acids. The CDR3 DNA reads TGTGCCAGCAGTTTTCAGGGTGGCTACACCTTC. As protein: CASSFQGGYTF.

The V call is TRBV5-1, the J call TRBJ2-2, with unresolved D. V was pared by 0 bases and J by 3 bases, with 6 bases between. Germline assignment: CDR1 SGHRS and CDR2 YFSETQ. The CDR3 has 14 amino acids. CDR3 loop: CASSLAPYTGELFF. Written as DNA, the CDR3 is TGCGCCAGCAGCTTGGCCCCGTACACCGGGGAGCTGTTTTTT. Looking up the rest from reference TRBV5-1 and TRBJ2-2 gives the full variable domain: KAGVTQTPRYLIKTRGQQVTLSCSPISGHRSVSWYQQTPGQGLQFLFEYFSETQRNKGNFPGRFSGRQFSNSRSEMNVSTLELGDSALYLCASSLAPYTGELFFGEGSRLTVL.